Shown below are 13 T cell receptor beta chains from a single sample sequenced in a study of cytomegalovirus exposure and HLA in healthy donors. PCR was performed using 60 Vbeta and 13 Jbeta primers. Profiled with immunoSEQ multiplex PCR; TCRdb holds only in-frame clones, not every one. The data show roughly 34,000 clones, about 80% seen once. The material sequenced was PBMCs. These receptors were taken from a male donor in good health and CMV-seronegative.

Only a few counts were recorded for this clone. This rearrangement joins TRBV4-1 to TRBJ1-5; D uncertain. Per germline, CDR1 MGHRA and CDR2 YSYEKL. Between the trimmed V and J ends, which lost 4 bases and 7 bases, there was a span of 17 bases. This CDR3 contains 15 residues. The CDR3 bases are TGCGCCAGCAGCCTCTCTTGGGGAGGCGAGCAGCCCCAGCATTTT. Its translation: CASSLSWGGEQPQHF.

The CDR3 DNA reads as TGTGCCAGCAGTATTCTCAGGCAGCCCCAGCATTTT. Translating it yields CASSILRQPQHF. The rearrangement joins TRBV28 to TRBJ1-5; D unresolved. The germline CDR1 and CDR2 sequences are MDHEN and SYDVKM. This CDR3 is 12 amino acids long. The V and J ends lost 5 bases and 7 bases respectively, with 9 bases between them.

The rearrangement links TRBV9 to TRBJ1-2, with D possibly matching TRBD1 (5 bases). The V and J ends lost 4 bases and 4 bases respectively, with 14 bases between them. CDR3 length: 14 amino acids. CDR1 SGDLS and CDR2 YYNGEE come from the germline V gene. The chain's CDR3 is CASSFRGGPYGYTF. CDR3 nucleotide sequence: TGTGCCAGCAGCTTCCGCGGGGGACCCTATGGCTACACCTTC.

This chain uses TRBV5-1 with TRBJ1-2; TRBD1 agrees at 8 bases. The CDR3 length is 14 residues. V gave up 2 bases and J gave up 3 bases; unmatched junction bases: 3. CDR1 SGHRS and CDR2 YFSETQ come from the germline V gene. The CDR3 loop is CASSFPGQDYGYTF. The CDR3 DNA is TGCGCCAGCAGCTTCCCGGGACAGGACTATGGCTACACCTTC.

This rearrangement joins TRBV5-1 to TRBJ1-1; the match to TRBD1 covers 7 bases. Germline CDR1 SGHRS, CDR2 YFSETQ. Losses at the gene ends were 4 bases for V and 4 bases for J; bases not matched to a gene: 19. CDR3 length: 18 amino acids. DNA of the CDR3: TGCGCCAGCAGCGCAACGCGGGGAATCGTGCACAGGGGCACTGAAGCTTTCTTT. It is translated as CASSATRGIVHRGTEAFF.

This clone appeared a single time. The genes are TRBV15 and TRBJ2-5, with 10 bases lining up with TRBD2. This CDR3 has 15 amino acids. J lost 5 bases, V lost 4 bases, and 7 bases had no gene match. CDR1 LNHNV and CDR2 YYDKDF come from the germline V gene (reference sequence). The CDR3 loop reads CATSKPGLAIETQYF. The CDR3 DNA reads TGTGCCACCAGCAAACCGGGACTAGCGATTGAGACCCAGTACTTC.

V usage is TRBV7-2 and J usage is TRBJ2-1, with TRBD2 as a possible D gene (6 bases). Per the germline V gene, CDR1 is SGHTA and CDR2 is FQGNSA. This CDR3 region has 15 residues. V was clipped by 1 base and J by 6 bases, with 13 bases between them. The CDR3 is CASSLGREYANEQFF. The CDR3 coding sequence is TGTGCCAGCAGCTTAGGTCGGGAGTACGCCAATGAGCAGTTCTTC.

This clone was detected once. The chain is built from TRBV6-5 and TRBJ1-5, with a weak D call TRBD1 (6 bases). Trimming took 5 bases from V and 0 from J, leaving 11 bases between them. Germline-derived CDR1 and CDR2 are MNHEY and SVGAGI. The length of the CDR3 is 15 residues. CDR3 protein: CASSKGQYSNQPQHF. Here the CDR3 DNA reads TGTGCCAGCAGTAAAGGACAGTATAGCAATCAGCCCCAGCATTTT.

This clone was seen once. The V call is TRBV5-4, the J call TRBJ1-4, with 10 bases matching TRBD1. The CDR3 extends over 14 amino acids. J was trimmed by 14 bases and V by 0 bases; bases with no gene match: 7. Germline CDR1 reads SGHNT; CDR2 reads YYREEE (reference sequence). Here the CDR3 reads CASSLGTGGSVLFF. The CDR3 DNA is TGTGCCAGCAGCTTGGGGACAGGGGGATCAGTGCTGTTTTTT.

This clone has just a few counts. The CDR3 here is CASSQDWEVGANVLTF. The CDR3 coding sequence is TGCGCCAGCAGCCAAGATTGGGAGGTTGGGGCCAACGTCCTGACTTTC. This chain links TRBV4-3 with TRBJ2-6; tentative D call: TRBD2 (6 bases). The germline CDR1 and CDR2 sequences are LGHNA and YSLEER. The V gene lost 0 bases and the J gene lost 3 bases, with 9 bases spanning the gap. This CDR3 region has 16 residues.

This sequence joins TRBV5-4 and TRBJ2-2; 10 bases agree with TRBD1. This CDR3 contains 15 residues. Trimming at V came to 3 bases and at J to 7 bases, leaving 6 bases not matched to a gene. The germline CDR1 and CDR2 sequences are SGHNT and YYREEE (reference sequence). The CDR3 loop is CASSYDRGQGGELFF. The CDR3 coding sequence is TGTGCCAGCAGCTATGACAGGGGGCAAGGCGGGGAGCTGTTTTTT.

This clone was found a few times. J is TRBJ1-5 and V is TRBV6-1; TRBD1 aligns across 7 bases. The CDR3 has 15 amino acids. The V segment lost 0 bases and the J segment 8 bases; nucleotides outside the gene matches: 7. Germline assignment: CDR1 MNHNS and CDR2 SASEGT. The CDR3 spells CASSEALQGPEPQHF. The CDR3 DNA reads TGTGCCAGCAGTGAAGCGTTACAGGGGCCTGAGCCCCAGCATTTT.

The J gene is TRBJ2-7, the V gene TRBV5-1; D may be TRBD1 (6 bases). Per the germline V gene, CDR1 is SGHRS and CDR2 is YFSETQ. This CDR3 comprises 16 residues. Deletions cut 3 bases from V and 0 bases from J, with 16 bases between. The CDR3 DNA follows: TGCGCCAGCAGCTGGGGGCACAGCAGAAGCTCCTACGAGCAGTACTTC. It codes for CASSWGHSRSSYEQYF.